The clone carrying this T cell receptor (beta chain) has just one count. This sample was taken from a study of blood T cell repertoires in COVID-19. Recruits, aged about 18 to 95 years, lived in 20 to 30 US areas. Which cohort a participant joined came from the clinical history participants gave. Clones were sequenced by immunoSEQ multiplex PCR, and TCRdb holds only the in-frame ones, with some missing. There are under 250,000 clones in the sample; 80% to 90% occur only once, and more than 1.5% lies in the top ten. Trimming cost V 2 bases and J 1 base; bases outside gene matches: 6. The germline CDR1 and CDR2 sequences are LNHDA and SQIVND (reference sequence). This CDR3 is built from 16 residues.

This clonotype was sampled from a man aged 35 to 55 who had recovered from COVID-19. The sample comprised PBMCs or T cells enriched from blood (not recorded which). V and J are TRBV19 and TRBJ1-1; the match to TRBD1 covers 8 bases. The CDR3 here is CASSIIRGLRNTEAFF. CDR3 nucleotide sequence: TGTGCCAGTAGTATAATCAGGGGGCTGAGGAACACTGAAGCTTTCTTT.